This entry describes one TCR beta chain. Antigen: not known. The method was immunoSEQ multiplex PCR; TCRdb's version includes in-frame clones alone and lacks a portion of them. Among about 2,100,000 clones listed, more than 85% were seen once. Germline V CDR1 and CDR2: SGHVS, FQNEAQ. Trimming cost V 0 bases and J 3 bases, with 15 bases left between them. CDR3 length: 16 amino acids. In the naive CD8 group, cells lacked CD45RO and were positively selected for CCR7, so terminally differentiated effector memory CD45RA+ cells were left out. These data belong to a study of shared clonotypes between healthy human individuals. Study-level points and caveats: Estimated clonotype richness was generally higher in naive than memory subsets.

This clonotype originated in a man between 18 and 29 years old in good health. Some clones in this sample may be carry-over from other donors' samples. This chain links TRBV7-8 with TRBJ2-7; tentative D call: TRBD1 (5 bases). Sample: naive CD8+ T cells from PBMCs. CDR3 sequence: CASSLALGHLNYEQYF. The CDR3 DNA is TGTGCCAGCAGCTTAGCGCTGGGGCACTTGAACTACGAGCAGTACTTC.